This T cell receptor beta chain was captured by sequencing in a study of shared clonotypes between healthy human individuals. Looking at the study overall: Serving as donors were two women and a few men, whose ages spanned 18 to 49.

The authors split each subset's genomic DNA evenly across several immunoSEQ plates. Authors' analysis steps: ImmunoSEQ yielded junction-only sequences lacking quality scores, so filtering differed. Clones were read by immunoSEQ multiplex PCR, and TCRdb kept only the in-frame ones, dropping some. V, J and clone size were drawn from that table, and D and trimming were deduced from the DNA. The repertoire holds roughly 2,300,000 clones, 85% to 95% seen once, with 0.37% in the top ten. Germline CDR1 is SGHTA and CDR2 is FQGNSA. CDR3 length: 15 residues. The V segment lost 1 base and the J segment 5 bases; nucleotides outside the gene matches: 2. All of the donors resided in Nashville, Tennessee, and each was a Caucasian adult.

Input material: naive CD4+ T cells from PBMCs. Sample subset: CD45RA+ positively selected. This chain uses TRBV7-2 with TRBJ2-1; 10 bases fit TRBD1. The source is a man aged 18 to 30 in good health. Some clones in this sample may be carry-over from other donors' samples. The CDR3 is CASSLDGTGDNEQFF. In nucleotides, the CDR3 is TGTGCCAGCAGCTTAGACGGGACAGGGGACAATGAGCAGTTCTTC.